The clone carrying this TCR beta chain was seen repeatedly, ten times or more. What it recognizes is unknown. The entry originates in a study of T-cell memory formation after mild COVID-19. Study-wide context: Most TCR clusters belonged to a single donor. Notes on the study in general: Some SARS-CoV-2-responding clones were already detected in memory before infection. There was a balanced CD4/CD8 profile in clones contracting day 15 to 85, and later expanders leaned CD4+.

In TCRdb, the 5' RACE reads were re-called with MiXCR into one record per CDR3 protein. Of roughly 500,000 distinct CDR3 sequences listed, around 21% are singletons. Germline V lookup: CDR1 MNHEY, CDR2 SVGAGI. V trimming: 10 bases; J trimming: 6 bases; junction bases outside the gene matches: 18. The CDR3 sequence is 16 residues long. This chain uses TRBV6-5 with TRBJ1-2; 9 bases align to TRBD1. The specimen sequenced was PBMCs or a T cell subset sorted from them (not recorded which). The origin of this receptor is an adult woman who had mild COVID-19 (a few samples of this study predate the infection). Cell type and time point are not known. For the CDR3, the DNA is TGTGCCACGGGGTACCCACCGGCGGGACAGGGTCATGGCTACACCTTC. Translating gives CATGYPPAGQGHGYTF.